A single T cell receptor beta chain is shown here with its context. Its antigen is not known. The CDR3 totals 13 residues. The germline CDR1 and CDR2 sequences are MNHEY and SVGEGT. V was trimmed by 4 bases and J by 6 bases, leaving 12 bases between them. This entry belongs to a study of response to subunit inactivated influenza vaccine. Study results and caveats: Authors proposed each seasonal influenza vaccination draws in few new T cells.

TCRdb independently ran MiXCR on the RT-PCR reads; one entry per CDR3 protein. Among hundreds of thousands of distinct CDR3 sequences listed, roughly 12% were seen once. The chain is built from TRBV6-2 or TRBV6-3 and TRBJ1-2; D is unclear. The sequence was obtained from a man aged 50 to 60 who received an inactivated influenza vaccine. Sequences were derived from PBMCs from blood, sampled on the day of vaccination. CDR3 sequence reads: CASSFRRKDGYTF. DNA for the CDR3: TGTGCCAGCAGTTTCCGCCGAAAGGATGGCTACACCTTC.